This T cell receptor (beta chain) derives from a study of OX40 agonist ivuxolimab in advanced cancers. Study summary: Patients received ivuxolimab, an intravenous treatment, every 2 weeks at 0.01 to 10 mg/kg.

As to this clone: Its antigen is unidentified.

Study results and limitations: The study found that CD8+ T cells averaged more expanded clones than CD4+. Dosing at 0.1 to 3.0 mg/kg was accompanied by clonal expansion of CD4+ and CD8+ blood T cells by week 6.

The assay was immunoSEQ multiplex PCR, and TCRdb's table has in-frame clones only and misses some. The sample holds about 41,000 clones, 80% to 90% seen once. The V gene end was trimmed by 5 bases and the J gene end by 3 bases; junction bases not matched to a gene: 13. The CDR3 has 18 residues. CDR1 is SGHAT, CDR2 FQNNGV, per germline. The chain has TRBV11-2 and TRBJ1-4, with 9 positions matching TRBD1. Here the sequenced sample was CD4+ or CD8+ T cells sorted from blood, taken in a trial of the OX40 agonist ivuxolimab. The sequence was collected from an adult with an advanced solid tumor such as melanoma, head and neck, liver or kidney cancer. Written as DNA, the CDR3 is TGTGCCAGCAGCCCCAGAGGGGACAGGGATAGTTCTAATGAAAAACTGTTTTTT. This translates into CASSPRGDRDSSNEKLFF.